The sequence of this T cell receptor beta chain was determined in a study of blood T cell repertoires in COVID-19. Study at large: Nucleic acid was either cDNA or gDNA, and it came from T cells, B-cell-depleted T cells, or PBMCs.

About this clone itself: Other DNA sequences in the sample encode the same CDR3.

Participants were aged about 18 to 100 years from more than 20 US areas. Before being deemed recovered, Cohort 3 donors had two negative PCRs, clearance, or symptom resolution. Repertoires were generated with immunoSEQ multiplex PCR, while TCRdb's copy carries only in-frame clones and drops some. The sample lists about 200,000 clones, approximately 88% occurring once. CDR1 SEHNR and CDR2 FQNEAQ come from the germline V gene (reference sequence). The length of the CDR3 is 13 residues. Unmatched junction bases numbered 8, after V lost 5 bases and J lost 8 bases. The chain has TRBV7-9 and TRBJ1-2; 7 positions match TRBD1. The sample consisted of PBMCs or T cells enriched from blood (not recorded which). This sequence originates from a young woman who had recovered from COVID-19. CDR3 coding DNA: TGTGCCAGCAGCCCTAATACAGGGGACGGCTACACCTTC. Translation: CASSPNTGDGYTF.